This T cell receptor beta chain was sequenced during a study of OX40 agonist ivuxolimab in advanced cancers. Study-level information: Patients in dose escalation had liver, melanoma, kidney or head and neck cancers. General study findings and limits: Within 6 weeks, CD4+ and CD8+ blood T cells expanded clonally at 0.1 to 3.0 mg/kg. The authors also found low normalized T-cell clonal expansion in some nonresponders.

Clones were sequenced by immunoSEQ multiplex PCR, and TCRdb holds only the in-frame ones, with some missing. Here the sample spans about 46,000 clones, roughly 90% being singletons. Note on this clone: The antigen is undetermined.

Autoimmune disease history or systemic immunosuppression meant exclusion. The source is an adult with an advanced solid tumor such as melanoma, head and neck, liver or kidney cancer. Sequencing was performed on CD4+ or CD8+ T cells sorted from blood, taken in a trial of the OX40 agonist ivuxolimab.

DNA for the CDR3: TGCGCCAGCAGCCAATGGCGGCAGGGTGGACGACAAGAGACCCAGTACTTC. Translation gives CASSQWRQGGRQETQYF. The genes are TRBV4-1 and TRBJ2-5, with a tentative D call TRBD1 (5 bases). Germline values: CDR1 MGHRA, CDR2 YSYEKL. CDR3 length: 17 residues. V was cut by 2 bases and J by 2 bases, with 18 bases left in between.